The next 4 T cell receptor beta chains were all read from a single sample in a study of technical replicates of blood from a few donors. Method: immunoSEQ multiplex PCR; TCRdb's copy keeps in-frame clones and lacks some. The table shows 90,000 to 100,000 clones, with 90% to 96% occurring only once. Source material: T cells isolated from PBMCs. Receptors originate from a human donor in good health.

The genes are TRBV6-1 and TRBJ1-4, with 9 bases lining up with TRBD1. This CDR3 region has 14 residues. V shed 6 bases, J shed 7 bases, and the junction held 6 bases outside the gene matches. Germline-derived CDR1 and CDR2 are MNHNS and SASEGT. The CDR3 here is CASRAGTGSEKLFF. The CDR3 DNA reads TGTGCCAGCAGAGCCGGGACAGGGAGTGAAAAACTGTTTTTT.

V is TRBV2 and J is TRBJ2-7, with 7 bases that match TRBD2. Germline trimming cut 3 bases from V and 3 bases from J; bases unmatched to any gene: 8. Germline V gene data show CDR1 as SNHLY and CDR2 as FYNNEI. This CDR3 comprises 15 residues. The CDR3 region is CASSDIAGVFYEQYF. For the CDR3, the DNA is TGTGCCAGCAGTGATATAGCGGGCGTCTTCTACGAGCAGTACTTC.

The CDR3, as DNA: TGTGCCATCGAGGGACAGGGTGCCGGGGCCAACGTCCTGACTTTC. This sequence encodes CAIEGQGAGANVLTF. The chain uses TRBV10-3 and TRBJ2-6; 9 bases map to TRBD1. The CDR3 spans 15 residues. V dropped 8 bases and J dropped 4; count of bases not matched to a gene: 6. The germline CDR1 and CDR2 sequences are ENHRY and SYGVKD.

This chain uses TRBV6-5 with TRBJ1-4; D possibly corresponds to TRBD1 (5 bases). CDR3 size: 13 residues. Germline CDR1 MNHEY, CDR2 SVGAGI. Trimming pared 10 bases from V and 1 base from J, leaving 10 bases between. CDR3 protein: CAIRTLTNEKLFF. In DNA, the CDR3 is TGTGCCATTAGGACACTAACTAATGAAAAACTGTTTTTT.